This TCR beta chain was recorded in a study of OX40 agonist ivuxolimab in advanced cancers. Regarding the research as a whole: The costimulatory receptor OX40 (CD134) was targeted by ivuxolimab, a fully human IgG2 agonistic monoclonal antibody. Intravenous ivuxolimab was administered to patients every 2 weeks at six dose levels: 0.01, 0.1, 0.3, 1.5, 3 and 10 mg/kg. Among the 50 to 55 dose-escalation patients, some 19 had hepatocellular carcinoma, 15 melanoma, 9 renal cell carcinoma and 9 head and neck cancer. A male proportion of roughly 85% and a mean age of roughly 55 years, ranging from about 20 to 79, were recorded for the dose-escalation cohort. Patients were allowed to have had prior anti-PD-1, anti-PD-L1 or anti-CTLA-4 therapy, and around two fifths of the dose-escalation patients had been treated with checkpoint inhibitors. Partial responses occurred in three dose-escalation patients: two with cutaneous melanoma and one with hepatocellular carcinoma. The point of sequencing TCRbeta in the periphery was to test whether ivuxolimab changed TCR sequence diversity and drove clonal T-cell expansion. The paper covers the monotherapy dose-escalation part of the phase I ivuxolimab trial, which included N of about 51 patients. General conclusions and limits of the study: Partial responders in the 0.1-3.0 mg/kg groups had among the lowest normalized peripheral clonal expansion, especially among CD8+ T cells. The antigen specificity of the peripheral T cells that underwent clonal expansion was not determined. At doses of 0.1 to 3.0 mg/kg, clonal expansion of both CD4+ and CD8+ T cells in blood was seen between baseline and week 6. Low levels of normalized T-cell clonal expansion were also seen in some patients who did not respond. After ivuxolimab, more expanded clones were found on average in CD8+ T cells than in CD4+ T cells.

Genomic DNA was isolated from the sorted cells so that the TCRbeta CDR3 region could be sequenced. The immunoSEQ Assay was used for sequencing of TCRbeta CDR3 regions. TCRdb holds this immuneACCESS table with in-frame rearrangements only. Some clones are missing; in checked studies, unresolved V genes explain under half, and the rest has no known cause. The sample table holds about 33,000 clones, of which about 85% were seen once. The ten largest clones represent about 4.3% of the sample. Worth noting for this clone: The target of this receptor is not known. Per-base quality was not reported, and no clone a single base away is much larger than it.

Patients with autoimmune disease history or receiving systemic immunosuppression were excluded from the trial. In every dose cohort, peripheral blood was drawn for TCR sequencing at baseline, cycle 4 day 1, and cycle 7 day 1. Samples were obtained from an open-label, multicenter, first-in-human phase I dose-escalation trial of ivuxolimab. Adults with locally advanced or metastatic melanoma, renal cell carcinoma, hepatocellular carcinoma or head and neck squamous cell carcinoma were enrolled in the trial. Before TCR sequencing, CD4+ T cells and CD8+ T cells from peripheral blood were sorted into separate populations. Including the terminal cysteine and phenylalanine, the CDR3 comprises 15 residues. Of all the DNA, just the CDR3 is kept, 45 bases in frame from base 1. V is reduced by 5 bases and J by 2 bases, leaving a spacing of 15 bases between them. CDR1 is given as MNHEY and CDR2 as SMNVEV, both from the germline V gene (reference sequence).

The sequence joins TRBV27 to TRBJ1-2, with TRBD1 as a weak D call on 6 bases. This material consisted of CD4+ or CD8+ T cells sorted from blood, taken in a trial of the OX40 agonist ivuxolimab. The sequence was collected from an adult with an advanced solid tumor such as melanoma, head and neck, liver or kidney cancer. The CDR3 here reads CASSDLGGQNYGYTF. The bases are TGTGCCAGCAGTGACTTAGGGGGGCAAAACTATGGCTACACCTTC.